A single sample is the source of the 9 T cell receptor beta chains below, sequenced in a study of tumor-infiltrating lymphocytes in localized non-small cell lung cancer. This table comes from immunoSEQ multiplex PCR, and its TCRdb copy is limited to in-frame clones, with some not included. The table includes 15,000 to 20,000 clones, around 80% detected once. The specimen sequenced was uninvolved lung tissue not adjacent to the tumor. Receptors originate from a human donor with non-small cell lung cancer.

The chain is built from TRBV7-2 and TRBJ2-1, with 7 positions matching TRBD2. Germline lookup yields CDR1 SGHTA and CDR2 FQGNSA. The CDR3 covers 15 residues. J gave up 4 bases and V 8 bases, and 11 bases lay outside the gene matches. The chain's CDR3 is CASVLASGAYNEQFF. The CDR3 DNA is TGTGCCAGCGTATTGGCTAGCGGAGCTTACAATGAGCAGTTCTTC.

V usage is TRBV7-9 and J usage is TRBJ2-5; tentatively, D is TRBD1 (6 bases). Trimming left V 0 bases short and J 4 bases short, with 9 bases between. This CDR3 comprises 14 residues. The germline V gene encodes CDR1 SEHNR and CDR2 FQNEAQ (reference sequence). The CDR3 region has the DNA TGTGCCAGCAGCTTAGCGGACAGCACAGAGACCCAGTACTTC. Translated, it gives CASSLADSTETQYF.

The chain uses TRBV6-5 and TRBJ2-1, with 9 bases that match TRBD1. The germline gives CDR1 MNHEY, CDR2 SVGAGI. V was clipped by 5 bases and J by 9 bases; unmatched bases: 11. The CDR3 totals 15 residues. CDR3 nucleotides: TGTGCCAGCAGTACACGGGACAGGGAGTTTTCTGAGCAGTTCTTC. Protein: CASSTRDREFSEQFF.

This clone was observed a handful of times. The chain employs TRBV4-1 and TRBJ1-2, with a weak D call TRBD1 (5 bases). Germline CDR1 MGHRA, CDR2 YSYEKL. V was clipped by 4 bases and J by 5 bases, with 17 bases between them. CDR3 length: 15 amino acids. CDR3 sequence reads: CASSLLLGTEYGYTF. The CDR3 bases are TGCGCCAGCAGCCTATTACTTGGGACCGAGTATGGCTACACCTTC.

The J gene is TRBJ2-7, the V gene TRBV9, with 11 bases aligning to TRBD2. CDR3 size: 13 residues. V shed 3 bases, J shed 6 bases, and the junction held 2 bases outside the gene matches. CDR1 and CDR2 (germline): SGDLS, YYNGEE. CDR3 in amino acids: CASSAGLAGEQYF. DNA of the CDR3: TGTGCCAGCAGCGCCGGACTAGCGGGCGAGCAGTACTTC.

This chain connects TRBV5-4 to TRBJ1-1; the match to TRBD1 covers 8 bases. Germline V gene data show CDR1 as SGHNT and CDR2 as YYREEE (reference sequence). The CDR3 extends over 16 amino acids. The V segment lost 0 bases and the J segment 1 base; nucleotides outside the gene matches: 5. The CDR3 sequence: CASSLAAGTGNTEAFF. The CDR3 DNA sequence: TGTGCCAGCAGCTTGGCGGCCGGGACAGGGAACACTGAAGCTTTCTTT.

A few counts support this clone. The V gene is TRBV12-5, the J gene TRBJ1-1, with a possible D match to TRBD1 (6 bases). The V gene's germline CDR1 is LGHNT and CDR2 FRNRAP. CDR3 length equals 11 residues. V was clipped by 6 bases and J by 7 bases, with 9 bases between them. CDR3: CASGQGLEAFF. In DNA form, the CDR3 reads TGTGCTAGTGGCCAGGGGCTTGAAGCTTTCTTT.

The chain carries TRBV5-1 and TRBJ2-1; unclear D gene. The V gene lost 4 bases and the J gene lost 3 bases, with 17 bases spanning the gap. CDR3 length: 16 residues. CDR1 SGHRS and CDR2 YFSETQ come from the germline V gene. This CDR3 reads CASSPKAFSYYNEQFF. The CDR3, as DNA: TGCGCCAGCAGCCCGAAAGCGTTCAGTTACTACAATGAGCAGTTCTTC.

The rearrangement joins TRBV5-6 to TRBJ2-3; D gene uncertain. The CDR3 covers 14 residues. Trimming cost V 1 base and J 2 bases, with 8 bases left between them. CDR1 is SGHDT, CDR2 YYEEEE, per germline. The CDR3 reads CASSLYQFTDTQYF. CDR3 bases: TGTGCCAGCAGCTTGTACCAGTTCACAGATACGCAGTATTTT.